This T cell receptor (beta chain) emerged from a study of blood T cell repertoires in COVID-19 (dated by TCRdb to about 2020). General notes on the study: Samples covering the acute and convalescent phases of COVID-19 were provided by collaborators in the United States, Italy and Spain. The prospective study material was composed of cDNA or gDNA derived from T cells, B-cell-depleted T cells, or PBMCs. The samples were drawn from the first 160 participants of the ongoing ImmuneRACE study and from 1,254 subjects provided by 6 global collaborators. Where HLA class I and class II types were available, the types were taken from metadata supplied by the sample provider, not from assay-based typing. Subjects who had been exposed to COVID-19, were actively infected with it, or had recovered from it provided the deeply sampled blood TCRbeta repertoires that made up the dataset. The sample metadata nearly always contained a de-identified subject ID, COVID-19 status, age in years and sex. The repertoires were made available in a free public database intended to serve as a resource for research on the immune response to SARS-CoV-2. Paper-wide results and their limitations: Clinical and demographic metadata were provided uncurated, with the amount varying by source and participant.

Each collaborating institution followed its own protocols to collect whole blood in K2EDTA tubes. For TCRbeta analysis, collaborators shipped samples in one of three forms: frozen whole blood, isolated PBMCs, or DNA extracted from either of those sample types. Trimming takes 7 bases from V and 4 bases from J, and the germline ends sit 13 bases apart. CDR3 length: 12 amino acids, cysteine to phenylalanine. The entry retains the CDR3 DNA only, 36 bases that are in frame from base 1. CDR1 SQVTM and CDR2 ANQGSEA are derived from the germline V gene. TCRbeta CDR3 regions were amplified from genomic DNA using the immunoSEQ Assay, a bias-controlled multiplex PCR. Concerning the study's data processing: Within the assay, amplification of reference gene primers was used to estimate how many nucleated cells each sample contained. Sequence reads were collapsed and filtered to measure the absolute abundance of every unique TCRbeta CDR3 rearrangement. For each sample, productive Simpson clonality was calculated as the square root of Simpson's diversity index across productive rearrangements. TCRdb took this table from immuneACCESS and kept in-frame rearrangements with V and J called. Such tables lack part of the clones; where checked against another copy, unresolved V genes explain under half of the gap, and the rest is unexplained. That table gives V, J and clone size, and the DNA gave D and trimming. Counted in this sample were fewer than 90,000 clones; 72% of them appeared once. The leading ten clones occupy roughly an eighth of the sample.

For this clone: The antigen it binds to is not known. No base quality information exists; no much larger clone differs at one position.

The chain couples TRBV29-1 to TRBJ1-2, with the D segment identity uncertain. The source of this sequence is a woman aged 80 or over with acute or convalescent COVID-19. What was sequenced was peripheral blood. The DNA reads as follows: TGCAGCGCCTTCGTCAGTGTCTATGGCTACACCTTC. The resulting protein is CSAFVSVYGYTF.